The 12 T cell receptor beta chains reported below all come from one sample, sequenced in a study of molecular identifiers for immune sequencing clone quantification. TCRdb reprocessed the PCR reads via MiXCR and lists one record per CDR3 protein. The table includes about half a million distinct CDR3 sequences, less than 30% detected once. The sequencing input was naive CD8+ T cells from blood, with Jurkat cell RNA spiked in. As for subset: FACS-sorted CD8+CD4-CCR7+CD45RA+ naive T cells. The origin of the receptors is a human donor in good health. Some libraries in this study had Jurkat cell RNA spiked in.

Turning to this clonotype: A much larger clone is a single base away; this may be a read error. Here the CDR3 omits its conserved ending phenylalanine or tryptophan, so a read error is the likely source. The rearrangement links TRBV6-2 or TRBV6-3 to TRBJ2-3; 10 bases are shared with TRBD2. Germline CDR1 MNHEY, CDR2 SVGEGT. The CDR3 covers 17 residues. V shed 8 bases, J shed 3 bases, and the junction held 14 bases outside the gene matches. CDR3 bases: TGTGCCAGCGCGCGCAAGCGGGGGGGCCTTAGAACAGATACGCAGTATCTT. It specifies CASARKRGGLRTDTQYL.

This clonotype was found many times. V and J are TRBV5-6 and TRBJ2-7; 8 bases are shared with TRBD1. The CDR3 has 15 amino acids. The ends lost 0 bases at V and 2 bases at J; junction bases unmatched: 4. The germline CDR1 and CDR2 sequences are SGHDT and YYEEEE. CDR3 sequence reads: CASSLGGTGPYEQYF. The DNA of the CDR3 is TGTGCCAGCAGCTTGGGCGGGACAGGCCCCTACGAGCAGTACTTC.

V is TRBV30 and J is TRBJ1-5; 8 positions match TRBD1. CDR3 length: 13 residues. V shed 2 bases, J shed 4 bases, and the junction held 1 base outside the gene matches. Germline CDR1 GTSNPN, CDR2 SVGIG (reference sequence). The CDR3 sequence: CAWSRQGNQPQHF. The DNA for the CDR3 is TGTGCCTGGAGTAGACAGGGGAATCAGCCCCAGCATTTT.

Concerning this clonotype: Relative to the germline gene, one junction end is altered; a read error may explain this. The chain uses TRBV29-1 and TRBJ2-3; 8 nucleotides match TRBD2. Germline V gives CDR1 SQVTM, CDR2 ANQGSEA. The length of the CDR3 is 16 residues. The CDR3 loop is CGVEKWVGGAVYTQYF. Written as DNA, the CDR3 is TGCGGCGTTGAAAAGTGGGTCGGGGGGGCCGTGTATACGCAGTATTTT.

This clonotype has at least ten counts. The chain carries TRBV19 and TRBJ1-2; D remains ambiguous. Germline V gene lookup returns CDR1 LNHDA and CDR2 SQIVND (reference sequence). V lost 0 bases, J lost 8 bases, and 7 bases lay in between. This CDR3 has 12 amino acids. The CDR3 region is CASSIDSSGYTF. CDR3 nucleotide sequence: TGTGCCAGTAGTATAGACAGCAGCGGCTACACCTTC. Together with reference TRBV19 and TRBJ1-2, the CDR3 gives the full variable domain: DGGITQSPKYLFRKEGQNVTLSCEQNLNHDAMYWYRQDPGQGLRLIYYSQIVNDFQKGDIAEGYSVSREKKESFPLTVTSAQKNPTAFYLCASSIDSSGYTFGSGTRLTVV.

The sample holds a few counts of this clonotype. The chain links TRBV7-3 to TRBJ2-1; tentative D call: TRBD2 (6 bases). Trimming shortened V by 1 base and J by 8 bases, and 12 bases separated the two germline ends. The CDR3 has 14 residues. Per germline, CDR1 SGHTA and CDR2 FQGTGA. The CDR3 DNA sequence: TGTGCCAGCAGCTTAATGGACGGGAGCGATGAGCAGTTCTTC. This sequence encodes CASSLMDGSDEQFF.

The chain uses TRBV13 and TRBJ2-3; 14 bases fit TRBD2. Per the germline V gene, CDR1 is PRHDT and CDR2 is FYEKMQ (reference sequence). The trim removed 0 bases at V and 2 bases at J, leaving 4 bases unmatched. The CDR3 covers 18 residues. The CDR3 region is CASSLGTSGGVDTDTQYF. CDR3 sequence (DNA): TGTGCCAGCAGCTTAGGGACTAGCGGGGGGGTAGACACAGATACGCAGTATTTT.

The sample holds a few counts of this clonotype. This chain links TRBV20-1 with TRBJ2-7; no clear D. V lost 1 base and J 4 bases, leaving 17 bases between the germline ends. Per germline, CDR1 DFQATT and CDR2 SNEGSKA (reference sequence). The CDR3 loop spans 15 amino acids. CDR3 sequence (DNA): TGCAGTGCTAGAGTTGGCCGAAGCTACCCATACGAGCAGTACTTC. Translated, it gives CSARVGRSYPYEQYF.

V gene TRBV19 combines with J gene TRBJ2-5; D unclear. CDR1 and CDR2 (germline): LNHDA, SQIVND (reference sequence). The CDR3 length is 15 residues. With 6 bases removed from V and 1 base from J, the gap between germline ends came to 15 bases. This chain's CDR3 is CASSPKGPTQETQYF. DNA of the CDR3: TGTGCCAGTAGCCCTAAAGGACCTACCCAAGAGACCCAGTACTTC.

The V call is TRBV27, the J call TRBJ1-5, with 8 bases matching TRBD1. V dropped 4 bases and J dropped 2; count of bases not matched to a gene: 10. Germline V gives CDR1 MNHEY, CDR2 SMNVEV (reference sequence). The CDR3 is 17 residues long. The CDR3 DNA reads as TGTGCCAGCAGTTACCGCGGGACAGGATACGGCAATCAGCCCCAGCATTTT. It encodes CASSYRGTGYGNQPQHF.

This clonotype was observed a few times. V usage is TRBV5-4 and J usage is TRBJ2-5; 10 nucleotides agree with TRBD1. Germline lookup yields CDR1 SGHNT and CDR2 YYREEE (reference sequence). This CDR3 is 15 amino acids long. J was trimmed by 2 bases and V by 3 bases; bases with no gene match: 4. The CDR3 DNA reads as TGTGCCAGCAGCTCAAAGGGACAGGGGCAAGAGACCCAGTACTTC. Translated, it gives CASSSKGQGQETQYF.

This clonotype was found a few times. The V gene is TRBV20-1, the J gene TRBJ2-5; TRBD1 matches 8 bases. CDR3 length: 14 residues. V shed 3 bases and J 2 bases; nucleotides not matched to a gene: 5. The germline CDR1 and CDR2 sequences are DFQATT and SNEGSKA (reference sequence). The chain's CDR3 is CSASRWDRQETQYF. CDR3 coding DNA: TGCAGTGCTAGTCGGTGGGACAGGCAAGAGACCCAGTACTTC.